This T cell receptor (beta chain) is from a study of blood T cell repertoires in COVID-19. Background on the study: The origin of the acute and convalescent COVID-19 samples was the United States, Italy and Spain.

The ends lost 6 bases at V and 1 base at J; junction bases unmatched: 7. CDR3 length: 16 residues. Germline CDR1 MNHEY, CDR2 SVGEGT. Original methodology: Amplification from reference gene primers served as the basis for estimated nucleated cell counts. The method was immunoSEQ multiplex PCR; TCRdb's version includes in-frame clones alone and lacks a portion of them. Clone size and V and J calls were adopted from that table, with D and trimming inferred from the DNA. The profile shows just under 60,000 clones, around 86% of them singletons. Sequenced input: peripheral blood. This chain connects TRBV6-2 or TRBV6-3 to TRBJ2-2; 8 bases agree with TRBD1. The TCR was taken from a human donor with active COVID-19. The donor label of this sample is uncertain. CDR3 sequence reads: CASSLQGARNTGELFF. In DNA form, the CDR3 reads TGTGCCAGCAGCCTTCAGGGGGCGCGGAACACCGGGGAGCTGTTTTTT.